The source of this TCR beta chain is a study of shared clonotypes between healthy human individuals. Deletions cut 2 bases from V and 4 bases from J, with 6 bases between. The CDR3 has 12 amino acids. Per the germline V gene, CDR1 is WNHNN and CDR2 is SYGVQD (reference sequence). Authors' methods: With immunoSEQ giving junction-only sequences and no quality scores, filtering differed. Profiled with immunoSEQ multiplex PCR; TCRdb holds only in-frame clones, not every one. From that table come the V and J calls and clone size; the DNA was used to work out D and trimming. Of about 79,000 clones listed, about 61% were seen once; the top ten hold over 50%.

This TCR came from a young man in good health. J is TRBJ2-7 and V is TRBV10-1; D might be TRBD1 or TRBD2, each matching 5 bases. Source material: memory CD8+ T cells sorted from blood. The subset is: CD45RO+ cells pooled with CCR7-negative TemRA cells. CDR3 in amino acids: CASSEGTYEQYF. CDR3 coding DNA: TGCGCCAGCAGTGAGGGGACGTACGAGCAGTACTTC.